The clone carrying this T cell receptor (beta chain) was detected once. Its ends do not fully match the called genes, so a read error is possible. This sample is part of a study of early T cells in non-severe SARS-CoV-2 infection. CDR1 is SGHNT, CDR2 YYREEE, per germline (reference sequence). CDR3 length equals 12 residues. TCRdb passed the 5' RACE reads through MiXCR, listing each CDR3 protein once. The table lists 70,000 to 90,000 distinct CDR3 sequences, approximately 12% of them singletons. Input material: whole blood. V and J are TRBV5-4 and TRBJ2-6; D is possibly TRBD1 (5 bases). The clonotype was recovered from an adult who was a healthcare worker with PCR-confirmed SARS-CoV-2 infection or an uninfected control (not recorded which). The CDR3 here is CAGYSGANVLIF. The DNA of the CDR3 is TGTGCCGGTTACTCTGGGGCCAACGTCCTGATTTTC. The full variable domain, its missing parts supplied by reference TRBV5-4 and TRBJ2-6, is ETGVTQSPTHLIKTRGQQVTLRCSSQSGHNTVSWYQQALGQGPQFIFQYYREEENGRGNFPPRFSGLQFPNYSSELNVNALELDDSALYLCAGYSGANVLIFGAGSRLTVL.